This T cell receptor beta chain was recovered during a study of blood T cells in healthy people across ages. Across the study: Capture by template switching was about one barcoded beta molecule per two T cells. General study results and limits: There were more naive CD4+ cells and higher diversity in long-lived donors than in aged donors.

Healthy Caucasian individuals from Russia aged about 6 to 90 were enrolled as donors. The authors drew about 9.9 milliliters of peripheral blood from each donor. On this clonotype itself: No antigen is known for it.

The CDR3 runs 17 residues. Trimming cost V 3 bases and J 5 bases; bases outside gene matches: 13. Germline CDR1 and CDR2: KGHSH and LQKENI. The authors ran a second PCR of roughly 6 to 11 cycles using a sample-barcoded 5' primer and a J-beta primer mix. TCRdb passed the 5' RACE reads through MiXCR, listing each CDR3 protein once. The sample consists of around 690,000 distinct CDR3 sequences, approximately 50% of them appearing once. The gene calls are TRBV18 and TRBJ2-3; TRBD1 matches 8 bases. This TCR was recovered from a man aged 55 to 70 in good health. Sequencing input: blood. CDR3 in amino acids: CASSPLQRQGRGDTQYF. The CDR3 DNA follows: TGTGCCAGCTCACCGCTTCAAAGACAGGGGCGCGGAGATACGCAGTATTTT. Complete variable domain (other parts from reference TRBV18 and TRBJ2-3): NAGVMQNPRHLVRRRGQEARLRCSPMKGHSHVYWYRQLPEEGLKFMVYLQKENIIDESGMPKERFSAEFPKEGPSILRIQQVVRGDSAAYFCASSPLQRQGRGDTQYFGPGTRLTVL.